Below, one T cell receptor beta chain is given with its context. TCRdb fed the RT-PCR reads into MiXCR, producing one record per CDR3 protein. Of roughly 540,000 distinct CDR3 sequences listed, under 30% were seen once; the top ten hold 2.5% to 3%. This sample is part of a study of response to subunit inactivated influenza vaccine. Deletions cut 6 bases from V and 1 base from J, with 24 bases between. Germline V gives CDR1 KGHSH, CDR2 LQKENI. CDR3 size: 18 residues. The sample also formed part of further work on T cells expressing NK-cell markers. That source adds: For TCR beta, cDNA was produced by 5'RACE template switching with UMIs. The study did not resolve the HCMV specificity of expanded NKG2C+ T cell clones.

The chain combines TRBV18 with TRBJ2-5, with D maybe TRBD1 (6 bases). The sample consisted of CD4+ T cells sorted from PBMCs, taken less than 13 days after vaccination. This sequence originates from a man aged 50 to 59 who received an inactivated influenza vaccine. CDR3 DNA sequence: TGTGCCAGCTCGACAGACAGGCTACACCTAAGTCCCCAAGAGACCCAGTACTTC. Translation gives CASSTDRLHLSPQETQYF.